This TCR beta chain was recovered during a study of beta chain features in type 1 diabetes (dated by TCRdb to the late 2010s). Background for the entire study: Mean age, gender distribution, total cell number and subset yield were not different between patients and healthy donors. Across all samples, 107,917,701 sorted cells were examined, and cell number per subset correlated strongly with RNA yield. The study compared TCRB repertoires of sorted circulating CD4+ T cell subsets between recently diagnosed type 1 diabetes patients and matched healthy donors. Naive and central memory subsets were obtained from all 30 or so donors, but regulatory and stem cell-like memory subsets were isolated from only 8 patients and roughly 8 healthy donors.

A single peripheral blood draw of approximately 110 mL on average was collected from each donor into heparinised tubes. A BD FACSAria II and a panel including CD45RO, CCR7, CD25, CD127, CD95 and CD27 were used to sort naive, central memory, regulatory and stem cell-like memory CD4+ T cells. Purity was above 95% for every sorted population. Right away, PBMCs were isolated by Lymphoprep density gradient centrifugation and were stained directly, with no culture step. Samples were stained and sorted in pairs, with one healthy donor and one patient per experiment, so that batch effects were minimized. Remarks on this clone: No cognate antigen has been identified for it. No base-level quality is on record; no much larger clone is a single base apart.

The germline V and J ends show losses of 5 bases and 2 bases respectively, and no gene match explains 7 bases of the junction. The CDR3 goes from the cysteine to the phenylalanine over 15 residues. The kept DNA is CDR3 alone, 45 bases in frame from the first base. CDR1 and CDR2 were assigned from the germline V gene as MDHEN and SYDVKM. Study-level results and caveats: Type 1 diabetes patients showed a moderate but significant shortening of TCRB CDR3 length in all four CD4+ subsets. Naive, central memory and regulatory TCRB repertoires appeared to be more similar among patients than among healthy donors. At VDJ recombination sites, patients with type 1 diabetes made fewer insertions and deleted more nucleotides, a pattern implying thymic rearrangement abnormalities. PCR may preferentially amplify shorter templates, but because patient and control samples were amplified and corrected together, any resulting skew would affect both groups equally. Because cDNA rather than genomic DNA was sequenced, highly expressing activated cells could have been over-represented, although no difference in activation and CD3 levels was found between groups. Because small numbers of individuals were included in the HLA sub-analyses, any influence of HLA type on TCRB rearrangement was left unresolved.

The entire isolated RNA was reverse transcribed using the High Capacity cDNA Reverse Transcription Kit, and thus expressed TCRB transcripts were sequenced. Naive, central memory and regulatory T cell samples underwent deep immunoSEQ sequencing, averaging about 3.57 million total reads per sample. Sorted cells were lysed in RLT buffer and RNA was extracted with DNase-treated RNeasy Micro or Mini kits, depending on cell number. To prevent cross-contamination, each cell subset was processed individually, whereas patient and healthy donor samples were processed jointly. The immunoSEQ multiplex PCR was used to amplify TCRB sequences from cDNA, generating 87-bp fragments that spanned the CDR3 region. Amplicons were sequenced on the Illumina HiSeq platform. On the authors' methods: PCR bias was corrected computationally using synthetic template baselines, and reads within Hamming distance 2 were collapsed, with unmergeable singletons discarded. Reads were aligned to IMGT to assign V, D and J genes, CDR3 length, and insertions or deletions at six rearrangement sites. Within each subset, clonotype counts were normalized to sorted cell number, and only after that were true diversity and Gini coefficients computed with the tcR R package. The overlap coefficient, calculated on TCRB nucleotide sequences, was used to measure repertoire sharing. Out-of-frame TCRB sequences from naive cells were analyzed as a proxy for the pre-selection repertoire. In TCRdb, the immuneACCESS table is reduced to in-frame sequences with V and J assigned. These tables do not hold every clone; where another copy was compared, an unresolved V gene accounts for under half, and the others remain unexplained. That table is the source of V, J and clone size, and D and trimming were worked out from the DNA. The sample yields about 260,000 clones; around 20% were counted once. Together, the top ten hold about 0.027% of the sample.

The chain uses TRBV28 and TRBJ2-7; TRBD1 lines up with 9 middle nucleotides. The sample consisted of naive CD4+ T cells from blood. The cell subset or site label for this specimen denotes: true naive CD4+ T cells. This TCR came from a woman aged 40 to 49 with type 1 diabetes. The CDR3 protein is CASSGSGTGTYEQYF. The DNA sequence is as follows: TGTGCCAGCAGTGGCTCCGGGACAGGGACCTACGAGCAGTACTTC.